The clone carrying this T cell receptor beta chain qualifies as medium-sized. BIOMED2 TRB-A/B primer pools were used in multiplex TRB PCR. Each CDR3 protein gets one entry after TCRdb re-called the multiplex PCR reads with MiXCR. The table records 20,000 to 30,000 distinct CDR3 sequences, less than 35% of them present only once. The junction had 6 bases not matched to a gene; V was cut back by 3 bases and J by 8 bases. This CDR3 contains 14 residues. The germline V gene encodes CDR1 MNHEY and CDR2 SMNVEV (reference sequence). Blood genomic DNA input for TRB amplification was roughly 220-500 ng. This entry is derived from a study of T and B cells in COVID-19 patients.

The sequence came from a human donor who had recovered from COVID-19. Sequenced: blood. The chain recombines TRBV27 with TRBJ2-2; 7 bases align to TRBD1. Here the CDR3 DNA reads TGTGCCAGCAGTTTGCCAGACAGGGTTGGGGAGCTGTTTTTT. Its protein product is CASSLPDRVGELFF.